These T cell receptor beta chains were read from a single sample in a study of cytomegalovirus exposure and HLA in healthy donors. Data came from immunoSEQ multiplex PCR; TCRdb stores just in-frame clones and leaves some out. In the table there are more than 95,000 clones, approximately 78% of which are singletons. Sequenced material: PBMCs. The receptors here all came from a woman aged 30 to 39 in good health and CMV-seronegative. Each CDR3 is given with its conserved first and last residue. The D gene is left open where the match is weak. Not all rows give a size; the values are once, few, many and, for expanded clones, a class.

v_gene	j_gene	d_gene	abundance	CDR3aa	CDR3nt
TRBV11-2	TRBJ1-1	-	once	CASSSLRGNTEAFF	TGTGCCAGCAGCTCCCTCAGGGGGAACACTGAAGCTTTCTTT
TRBV19	TRBJ2-1	-	-	CASSPYMAGAIYEQFF	TGTGCCAGTAGTCCCTACATGGCGGGGGCAATCTATGAGCAGTTCTTC
TRBV6-5	TRBJ2-7	TRBD1	-	CASSPGTVFSYEQYF	TGTGCCAGCAGCCCTGGGACAGTCTTTTCCTACGAGCAGTACTTC
TRBV13	TRBJ2-2	TRBD2	-	CASSLGWLAVNTGELFF	TGTGCCAGCAGCTTAGGGTGGCTAGCGGTGAACACCGGGGAGCTGTTTTTT
TRBV30	TRBJ1-1	-	-	CAWSTGGSTEAFF	TGTGCCTGGAGTACAGGAGGGAGCACTGAAGCTTTCTTT
TRBV11-2	TRBJ2-5	TRBD2	-	CASSFSGQETQYF	TGTGCCAGCAGTTTTAGCGGGCAAGAGACCCAGTACTTC
TRBV6-1	TRBJ1-2	-	-	CASSYGGYGYTF	TGTGCCAGCAGCTATGGGGGGTATGGCTACACCTTC
TRBV7-2	TRBJ1-2	-	-	CASSLGGRVVGYTF	TGTGCCAGCAGCTTAGGTGGCAGGGTGGTTGGCTACACCTTC
TRBV6-5	TRBJ1-3	-	-	CASRRLQAGNTIYF	TGTGCCAGCAGGCGGCTTCAAGCTGGAAACACCATATATTTT
TRBV9	TRBJ1-1	-	-	CASSGQDYTEAFF	TGTGCCAGCAGCGGACAGGACTACACTGAAGCTTTCTTT
TRBV14	TRBJ2-7	TRBD1	-	CASSLQGAIYEQYF	TGTGCCAGCAGCTTACAGGGGGCTATCTACGAGCAGTACTTC
TRBV5-4	TRBJ2-7	TRBD1	-	CASSLAGQGIYEQYF	TGTGCCAGCAGCCTAGCAGGACAGGGGATCTACGAGCAGTACTTC
TRBV7-8	TRBJ2-7	TRBD1	-	CASSRRDSSYEQYF	TGTGCCAGCAGCCGCAGGGACAGCTCCTACGAGCAGTACTTC
TRBV18	TRBJ1-2	-	-	CASSPTQRNYGYTF	TGTGCCAGCTCACCAACACAGAGAAACTATGGCTACACCTTC
TRBV18	TRBJ1-1	-	-	CASSPNGQLGTEAFF	TGTGCCAGCTCACCGAATGGACAGCTAGGCACTGAAGCTTTCTTT
TRBV18	TRBJ2-7	-	-	CASSPQIRDEQYF	TGTGCCAGCTCACCACAGATCAGGGACGAGCAGTACTTC
TRBV9	TRBJ2-1	TRBD2	-	CASSVGGSGGPGYNEQFF	TGTGCCAGCAGCGTAGGGGGTAGCGGGGGACCCGGATACAATGAGCAGTTCTTC
TRBV27	TRBJ1-1	-	-	CASSRSGAEAFF	TGTGCCAGCTCGAGGTCGGGTGCTGAAGCTTTCTTT
TRBV11-2	TRBJ2-7	TRBD1	-	CASSMTGGPSYEQYF	TGTGCCAGCAGCATGACAGGGGGCCCATCCTACGAGCAGTACTTC
TRBV29-1	TRBJ2-7	-	once	CSVEGTAYEQYF	TGCAGCGTTGAAGGGACAGCCTACGAGCAGTACTTC
TRBV5-6	TRBJ1-2	-	-	CASSFRVGQGGYTF	TGTGCCAGCAGCTTCAGAGTGGGTCAGGGTGGCTACACCTTC
TRBV7-8	TRBJ2-5	-	once	CASSLGLHHQETQYF	TGTGCCAGCAGCTTGGGACTCCACCACCAAGAGACCCAGTACTTC
TRBV2	TRBJ1-3	TRBD1	once	CASRVTGVSGNTIYF	TGTGCCAGCAGGGTGACAGGGGTCTCTGGAAACACCATATATTTT
TRBV5-1	TRBJ2-1	TRBD1	few	CASSLRQGADEQFF	TGCGCCAGCAGCTTGAGACAGGGGGCCGATGAGCAGTTCTTC
TRBV2	TRBJ1-4	TRBD1	once	CASEGQKNEKLFF	TGTGCCAGCGAGGGACAGAAGAATGAAAAACTGTTTTTT
TRBV7-9	TRBJ2-2	TRBD2	-	CASSHPLSGGTGELFF	TGTGCCAGCAGCCACCCCCTTAGCGGGGGGACCGGGGAGCTGTTTTTT
TRBV2	TRBJ2-1	-	-	CASRQDIPDYNEQFF	TGTGCCAGCAGACAGGACATCCCCGACTACAATGAGCAGTTCTTC
TRBV5-4	TRBJ1-2	-	-	CASSWTASNYGYTF	TGTGCCAGCAGTTGGACAGCGTCTAACTATGGCTACACCTTC
TRBV5-1	TRBJ2-3	TRBD2	-	CASSLTWVAGGSDTQYF	TGCGCCAGCAGCTTGACCTGGGTAGCGGGGGGTTCAGATACGCAGTATTTT
TRBV7-9	TRBJ2-7	-	few	CASSSDRSSYEQYF	TGTGCCAGCAGCTCGGACAGAAGCTCCTACGAGCAGTACTTC
TRBV5-5	TRBJ2-3	TRBD2	-	CASSLGVAGLIDTQYF	TGTGCCAGCAGCTTGGGAGTAGCGGGATTGATAGATACGCAGTATTTT
TRBV19	TRBJ2-5	-	-	CASSITAPRGETQYF	TGTGCCAGTAGTATAACGGCACCAAGGGGGGAGACCCAGTACTTC
TRBV5-1	TRBJ1-1	TRBD1	-	CASSRTTGVGTEAFF	TGCGCCAGCAGCCGTACAACAGGGGTGGGCACTGAAGCTTTCTTT
TRBV28	TRBJ1-1	-	few	CASSPPRGYEAFF	TGTGCCAGCAGTCCCCCACGGGGGTATGAAGCTTTCTTT
TRBV4-3	TRBJ2-7	-	-	CASSQGGGYEQYF	TGCGCCAGCAGCCAAGGAGGGGGCTACGAGCAGTACTTC
TRBV10-1	TRBJ2-7	-	-	CASRIKRQDYEQYF	TGCGCCAGCAGGATTAAGCGGCAAGACTACGAGCAGTACTTC
TRBV27	TRBJ2-5	TRBD1	-	CARLQGAWGETQYF	TGTGCCAGATTACAGGGGGCGTGGGGAGAGACCCAGTACTTC
TRBV28	TRBJ2-5	TRBD2	few	CASSRMGGKQETQYF	TGTGCCAGCAGCCGTATGGGGGGGAAACAAGAGACCCAGTACTTC
TRBV27	TRBJ2-3	-	-	CASSSPRGADTQYF	TGTGCCAGCAGTTCCCCCCGGGGAGCAGATACGCAGTATTTT
TRBV25-1	TRBJ1-1	-	-	CASSELNEYTEAFF	TGTGCCAGCAGTGAATTAAACGAGTACACTGAAGCTTTCTTT
TRBV7-9	TRBJ2-2	-	-	CASSLDHGTSTGELFF	TGTGCCAGCAGCTTAGATCACGGGACAAGCACCGGGGAGCTGTTTTTT
TRBV7-9	TRBJ2-3	-	-	CASSSPHPTDTQYF	TGTGCCAGCAGCTCACCACATCCCACAGATACGCAGTATTTT
TRBV7-7	TRBJ2-5	-	once	CASSLVGGETQYF	TGTGCTAGCAGCTTAGTAGGAGGGGAGACCCAGTACTTC
TRBV5-1	TRBJ2-7	TRBD1	-	CASTNGGTGGIDEQYF	TGCGCCAGCACCAACGGAGGGACAGGGGGCATCGACGAGCAGTACTTC
TRBV12-5	TRBJ2-5	TRBD2	-	CASGPGLALWEETQYF	TGTGCTAGTGGACCTGGACTAGCATTATGGGAAGAGACCCAGTACTTC
TRBV28	TRBJ1-2	-	-	CASSLRWDTYGYTF	TGTGCCAGCAGCCTAAGATGGGACACCTATGGCTACACCTTC
TRBV7-6	TRBJ2-6	-	-	CASSSNPGAGANVLTF	TGTGCCAGCAGCTCAAATCCAGGGGCTGGGGCCAACGTCCTGACTTTC
TRBV27	TRBJ2-5	-	-	CASSLSQVLETQYF	TGTGCCAGCAGTTTATCACAGGTTCTAGAGACCCAGTACTTC
TRBV5-1	TRBJ2-7	-	-	CASSEGYEQYF	TGCGCCAGCAGCGAGGGCTACGAGCAGTACTTC
TRBV7-9	TRBJ2-7	-	-	CASSPSLSLGGRNYEQYF	TGTGCCAGCAGCCCCTCCTTATCTCTTGGCGGAAGAAACTACGAGCAGTACTTC
TRBV9	TRBJ2-2	TRBD2	-	CASSGASGSSTGELFF	TGTGCCAGCAGCGGGGCCAGCGGGAGTAGCACCGGGGAGCTGTTTTTT
TRBV7-2	TRBJ2-3	TRBD2	-	CASSAPLAGGRDTQYF	TGTGCCAGCAGCGCACCGTTAGCGGGAGGGCGAGATACGCAGTATTTT